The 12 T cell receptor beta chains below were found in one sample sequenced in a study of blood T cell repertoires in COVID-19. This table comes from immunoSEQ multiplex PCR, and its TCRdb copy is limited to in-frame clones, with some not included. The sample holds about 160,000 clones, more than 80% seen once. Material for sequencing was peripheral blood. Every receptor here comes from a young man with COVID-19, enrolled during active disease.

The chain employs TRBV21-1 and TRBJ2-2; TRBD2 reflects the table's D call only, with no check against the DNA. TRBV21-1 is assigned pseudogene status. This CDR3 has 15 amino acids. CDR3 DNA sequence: TGTGCCAGCAGGTGGCTAGCGGCGGGGACCGGGGAGCTGTTTTTT. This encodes CASRWLAAGTGELFF.

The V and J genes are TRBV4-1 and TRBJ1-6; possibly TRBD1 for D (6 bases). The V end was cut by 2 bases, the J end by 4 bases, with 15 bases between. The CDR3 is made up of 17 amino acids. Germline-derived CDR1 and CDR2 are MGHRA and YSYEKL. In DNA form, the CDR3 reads TGCGCCAGCAGCCAAACCCCCCTGACAGGTTATAATTCACCCCTCCACTTT. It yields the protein CASSQTPLTGYNSPLHF.

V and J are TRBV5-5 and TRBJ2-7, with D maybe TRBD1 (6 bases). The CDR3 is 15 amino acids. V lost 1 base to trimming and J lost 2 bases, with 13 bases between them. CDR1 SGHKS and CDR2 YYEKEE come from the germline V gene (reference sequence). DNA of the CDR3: TGTGCCAGCAGCTTGTACCCAGGGGCTGCCTACGAGCAGTACTTC. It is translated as CASSLYPGAAYEQYF.

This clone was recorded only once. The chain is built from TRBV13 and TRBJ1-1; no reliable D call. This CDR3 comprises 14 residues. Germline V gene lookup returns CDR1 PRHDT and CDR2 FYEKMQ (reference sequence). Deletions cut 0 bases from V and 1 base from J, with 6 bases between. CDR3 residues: CASSLGPRNTEAFF. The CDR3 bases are TGTGCCAGCAGCTTAGGCCCCAGGAACACTGAAGCTTTCTTT. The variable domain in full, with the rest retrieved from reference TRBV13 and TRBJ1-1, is AAGVIQSPRHLIKEKRETATLKCYPIPRHDTVYWYQQGPGQDPQFLISFYEKMQSDKGSIPDRFSAQQFSDYHSELNMSSLELGDSALYFCASSLGPRNTEAFFGQGTRLTVV.

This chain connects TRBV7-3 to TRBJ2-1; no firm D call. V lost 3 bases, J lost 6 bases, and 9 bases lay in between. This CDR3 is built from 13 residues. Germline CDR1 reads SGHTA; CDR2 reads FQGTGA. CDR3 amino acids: CASSFLRGNEQFF. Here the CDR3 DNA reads TGTGCCAGCAGCTTCCTACGAGGCAATGAGCAGTTCTTC.

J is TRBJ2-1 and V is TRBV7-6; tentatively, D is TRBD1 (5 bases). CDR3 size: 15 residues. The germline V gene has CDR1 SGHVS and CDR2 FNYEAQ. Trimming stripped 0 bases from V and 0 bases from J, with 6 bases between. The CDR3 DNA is TGTGCCAGCAGCTTAGCCCAGGGCTCCTACAATGAGCAGTTCTTC. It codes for CASSLAQGSYNEQFF.

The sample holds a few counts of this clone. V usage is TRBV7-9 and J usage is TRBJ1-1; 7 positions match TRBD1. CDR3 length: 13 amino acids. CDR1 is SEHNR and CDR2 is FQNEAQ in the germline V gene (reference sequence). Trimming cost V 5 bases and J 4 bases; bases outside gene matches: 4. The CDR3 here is CASSTQGGTEAFF. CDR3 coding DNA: TGTGCCAGCAGCACCCAGGGGGGCACTGAAGCTTTCTTT. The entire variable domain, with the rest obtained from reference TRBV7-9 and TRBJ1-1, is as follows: DTGVSQNPRHKITKRGQNVTFRCDPISEHNRLYWYRQTLGQGPEFLTYFQNEAQLEKSRLLSDRFSAERPKGSFSTLEIQRTEQGDSAMYLCASSTQGGTEAFFGQGTRLTVV.

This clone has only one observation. CDR3 coding DNA: TGTGCCAGCATCCCGATGTCAGGGGCCTACTCTGGAAACACCATATATTTT. The encoded protein is CASIPMSGAYSGNTIYF. The chain recombines TRBV7-6 with TRBJ1-3, with D possibly matching TRBD1 (6 bases). CDR3 length: 17 amino acids. Germline CDR1 and CDR2: SGHVS and FNYEAQ. V was shortened by 7 bases and J by 0 bases, with 19 bases between the two germline ends. The whole variable domain, filled in from reference TRBV7-6 and TRBJ1-3, reads GAGVSQSPRYKVTKRGQDVALRCDPISGHVSLYWYRQALGQGPEFLTYFNYEAQQDKSGLPNDRFSAERPEGSISTLTIQRTEQRDSAMYRCASIPMSGAYSGNTIYFGEGSWLTVV.

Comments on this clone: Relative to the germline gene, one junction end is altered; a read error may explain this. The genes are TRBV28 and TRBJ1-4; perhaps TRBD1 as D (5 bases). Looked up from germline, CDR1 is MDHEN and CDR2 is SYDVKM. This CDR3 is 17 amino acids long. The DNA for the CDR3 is TGTGCCAGCAGCCCCATTCAAAGTAGGGGCTTAGGTGAAAAACTGCTTTTT. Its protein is CASSPIQSRGLGEKLLF.

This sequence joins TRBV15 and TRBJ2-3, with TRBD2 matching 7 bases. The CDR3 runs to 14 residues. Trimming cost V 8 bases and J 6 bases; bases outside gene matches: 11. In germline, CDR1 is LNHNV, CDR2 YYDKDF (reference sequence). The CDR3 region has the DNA TGTGCCACCGGTAAGGGAGGGCCGTCGGATACGCAGTATTTT. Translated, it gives CATGKGGPSDTQYF. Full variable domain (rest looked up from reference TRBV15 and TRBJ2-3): DAMVIQNPRYQVTQFGKPVTLSCSQTLNHNVMYWYQQKSSQAPKLLFHYYDKDFNNEADTPDNFQSRRPNTSFCFLDIRSPGLGDTAMYLCATGKGGPSDTQYFGPGTRLTVL.

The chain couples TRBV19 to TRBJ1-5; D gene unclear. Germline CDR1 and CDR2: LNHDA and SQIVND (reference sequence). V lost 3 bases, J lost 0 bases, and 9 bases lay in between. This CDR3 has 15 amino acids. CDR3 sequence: CASSIAQYSNQPQHF. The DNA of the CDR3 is TGTGCCAGTAGTATCGCACAGTATAGCAATCAGCCCCAGCATTTT.

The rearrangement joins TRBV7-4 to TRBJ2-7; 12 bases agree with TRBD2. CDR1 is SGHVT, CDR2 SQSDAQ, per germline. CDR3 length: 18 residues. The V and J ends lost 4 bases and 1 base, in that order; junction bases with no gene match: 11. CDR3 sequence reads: CASSSSPETSGSSYEQYF. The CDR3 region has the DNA TGTGCCAGCAGCTCCTCTCCGGAGACTAGCGGGAGTTCCTACGAGCAGTACTTC.